This T cell receptor beta chain was obtained from a study of T cells in Graves' hyperthyroidism and ophthalmopathy. Amplification of TCR beta CDR3 regions was performed using RNA transcripts as template. The study used the HTBI primer set for a first-round RT-PCR of the TCR CDR3. In TCRdb, the multiplex PCR reads were re-called with MiXCR into one record per CDR3 protein. Of under 300,000 distinct CDR3 sequences listed, about 20% were seen once; the top ten hold about 60%. Trimming stripped 0 bases from V and 3 bases from J, with 8 bases between. The germline gives CDR1 PRHDT, CDR2 FYEKMQ (reference sequence). The CDR3 extends over 14 amino acids. The diagnostic basis comprised clinical symptoms, serum thyroxine and TRAb, thyroid ultrasound and orbital computed tomography. Source material for PBMCs was more than 7.5 ml fresh peripheral blood.

This TCR was sampled from a man aged 25-45 years with Graves' ophthalmopathy. The chain joins TRBV13 to TRBJ1-2, with D perhaps TRBD1 (6 bases). The sample comprised blood. The CDR3 sequence: CASSLGTGDYGYTF. The CDR3 DNA reads as TGTGCCAGCAGCTTAGGGACAGGAGACTATGGCTACACCTTC.